This TCR beta chain was profiled in a study of blood T cell repertoires in COVID-19. The overall study: Samples taken during acute and convalescent COVID-19 were collected in the United States, Italy and Spain. T cells, B-cell-depleted T cells, or PBMCs provided the cDNA or gDNA that served as material.

Germline V gene lookup returns CDR1 MDHEN and CDR2 SYDVKM. CDR3 length: 11 amino acids. Trimming cost V 5 bases and J 6 bases, with 7 bases left between them. Repertoires were generated with immunoSEQ multiplex PCR, while TCRdb's copy carries only in-frame clones and drops some. Of under 95,000 clones listed, roughly 86% are singletons. This clonotype originated in a woman aged 45-65 years with acute or convalescent COVID-19. Source material: peripheral blood. This sequence joins TRBV28 and TRBJ1-2; D is ambiguous. CDR3 region: CASSISDGYTF. CDR3 DNA sequence: TGTGCCAGCAGTATCAGCGATGGCTACACCTTC.